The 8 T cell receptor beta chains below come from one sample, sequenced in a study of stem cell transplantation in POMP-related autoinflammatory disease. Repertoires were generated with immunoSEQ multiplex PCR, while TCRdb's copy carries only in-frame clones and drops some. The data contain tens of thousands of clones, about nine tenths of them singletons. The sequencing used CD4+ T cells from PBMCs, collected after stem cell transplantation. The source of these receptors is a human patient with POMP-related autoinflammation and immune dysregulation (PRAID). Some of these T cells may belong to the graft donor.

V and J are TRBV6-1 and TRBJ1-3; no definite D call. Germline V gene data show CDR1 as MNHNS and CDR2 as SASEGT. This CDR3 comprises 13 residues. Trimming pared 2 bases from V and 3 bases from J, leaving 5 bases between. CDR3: CASSERLGNTIYF. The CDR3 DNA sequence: TGTGCCAGCAGTGAACGCCTTGGAAACACCATATATTTT.

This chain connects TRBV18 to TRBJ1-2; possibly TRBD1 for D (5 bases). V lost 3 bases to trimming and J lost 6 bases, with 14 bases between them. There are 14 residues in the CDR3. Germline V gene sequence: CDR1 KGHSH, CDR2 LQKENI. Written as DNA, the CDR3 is TGTGCCAGCTCACCCCTCGCCGGGGGAGATGGCTACACCTTC. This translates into CASSPLAGGDGYTF.

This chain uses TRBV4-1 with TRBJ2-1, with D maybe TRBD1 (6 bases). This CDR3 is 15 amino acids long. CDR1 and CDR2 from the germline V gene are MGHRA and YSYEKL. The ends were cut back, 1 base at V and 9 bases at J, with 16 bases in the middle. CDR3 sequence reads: CASSQVDRPAAEQFF. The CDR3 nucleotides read TGCGCCAGCAGCCAAGTCGACAGGCCTGCAGCTGAGCAGTTCTTC.

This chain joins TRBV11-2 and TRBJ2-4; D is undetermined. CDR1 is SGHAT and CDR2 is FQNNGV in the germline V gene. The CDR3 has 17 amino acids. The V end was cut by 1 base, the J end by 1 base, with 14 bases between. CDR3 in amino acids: CASSLVGRVKAKNIQYF. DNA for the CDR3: TGTGCCAGCAGCTTAGTAGGAAGGGTTAAGGCCAAAAACATTCAGTACTTC. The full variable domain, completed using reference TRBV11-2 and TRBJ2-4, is EAGVAQSPRYKIIEKRQSVAFWCNPISGHATLYWYQQILGQGPKLLIQFQNNGVVDDSQLPKDRFSAERLKGVDSTLKIQPAKLEDSAVYLCASSLVGRVKAKNIQYFGAGTRLSVL.

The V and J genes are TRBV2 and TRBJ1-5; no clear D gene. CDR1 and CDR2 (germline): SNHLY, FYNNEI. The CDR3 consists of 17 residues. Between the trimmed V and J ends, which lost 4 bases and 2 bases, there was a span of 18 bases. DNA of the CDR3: TGTGCCAGCAGTGGAGTATTTGTAACCTTCCGCAATCAGCCCCAGCATTTT. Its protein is CASSGVFVTFRNQPQHF.

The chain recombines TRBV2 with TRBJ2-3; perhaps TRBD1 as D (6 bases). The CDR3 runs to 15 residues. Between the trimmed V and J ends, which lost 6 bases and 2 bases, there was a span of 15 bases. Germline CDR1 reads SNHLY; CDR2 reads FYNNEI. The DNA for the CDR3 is TGTGCCAGCAGCCGTGACAGGTCGTTCACAGATACGCAGTATTTT. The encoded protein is CASSRDRSFTDTQYF.

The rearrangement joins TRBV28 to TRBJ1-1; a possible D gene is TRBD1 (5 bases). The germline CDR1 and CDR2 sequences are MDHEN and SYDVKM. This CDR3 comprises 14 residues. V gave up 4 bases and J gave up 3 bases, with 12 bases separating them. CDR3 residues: CASSWGRSDTEAFF. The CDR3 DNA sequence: TGTGCCAGCAGTTGGGGACGGTCAGACACTGAAGCTTTCTTT.

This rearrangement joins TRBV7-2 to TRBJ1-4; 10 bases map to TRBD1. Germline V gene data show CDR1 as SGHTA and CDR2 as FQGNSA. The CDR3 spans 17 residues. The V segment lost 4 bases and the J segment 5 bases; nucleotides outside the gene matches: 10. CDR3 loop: CASSSLPPGQGNEKLFF. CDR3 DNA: TGTGCCAGCAGCTCACTACCCCCGGGACAGGGGAATGAAAAACTGTTTTTT.